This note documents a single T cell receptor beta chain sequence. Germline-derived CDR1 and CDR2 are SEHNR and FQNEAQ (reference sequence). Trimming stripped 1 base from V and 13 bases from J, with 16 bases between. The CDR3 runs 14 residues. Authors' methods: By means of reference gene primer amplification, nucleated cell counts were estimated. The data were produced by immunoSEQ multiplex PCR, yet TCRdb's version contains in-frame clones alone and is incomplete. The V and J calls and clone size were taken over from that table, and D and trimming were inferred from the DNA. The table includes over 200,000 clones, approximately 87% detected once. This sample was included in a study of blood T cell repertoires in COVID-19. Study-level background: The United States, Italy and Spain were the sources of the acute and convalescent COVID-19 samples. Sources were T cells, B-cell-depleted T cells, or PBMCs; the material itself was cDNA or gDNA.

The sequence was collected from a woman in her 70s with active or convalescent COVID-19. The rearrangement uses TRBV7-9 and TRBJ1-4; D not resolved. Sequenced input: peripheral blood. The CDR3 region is CASSLGGGGLRLFF. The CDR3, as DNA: TGTGCCAGCAGCTTAGGAGGAGGCGGACTCAGACTGTTTTTT.